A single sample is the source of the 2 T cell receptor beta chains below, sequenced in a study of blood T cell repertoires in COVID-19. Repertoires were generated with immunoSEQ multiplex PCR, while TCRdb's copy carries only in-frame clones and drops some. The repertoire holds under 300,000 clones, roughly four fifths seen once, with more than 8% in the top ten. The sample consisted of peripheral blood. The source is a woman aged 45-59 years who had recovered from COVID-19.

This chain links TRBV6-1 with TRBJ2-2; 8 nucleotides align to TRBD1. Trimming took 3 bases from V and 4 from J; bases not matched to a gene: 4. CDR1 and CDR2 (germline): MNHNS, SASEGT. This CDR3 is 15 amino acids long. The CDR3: CASSDKQGATGELFF. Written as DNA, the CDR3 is TGTGCCAGCAGTGATAAGCAGGGGGCCACCGGGGAGCTGTTTTTT.

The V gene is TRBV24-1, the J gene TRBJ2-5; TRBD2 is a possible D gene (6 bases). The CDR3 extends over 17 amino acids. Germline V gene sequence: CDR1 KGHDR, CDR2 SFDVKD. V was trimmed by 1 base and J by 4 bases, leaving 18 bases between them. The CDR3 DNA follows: TGTGCCACCAGTGATTTAGTGACGGAGGGGACTGGAGAGACCCAGTACTTC. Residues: CATSDLVTEGTGETQYF.